Following are 22 T cell receptor beta chains from one sample sequenced in a study of early T cells in non-severe SARS-CoV-2 infection. Each CDR3 protein is one row after TCRdb ran MiXCR on the 5' RACE reads. The repertoire has more than 90,000 distinct CDR3 sequences, under 15% of them found once; the top ten carry around 2.5%. Material for sequencing was whole blood. The receptor source for this set is an adult who was a healthcare worker with PCR-confirmed SARS-CoV-2 infection or an uninfected control (not recorded which).

This clonotype was counted at least ten times. This rearrangement joins TRBV27 to TRBJ1-5, with 7 bases lining up with TRBD1. This CDR3 is built from 14 residues. The germline gives CDR1 MNHEY, CDR2 SMNVEV (reference sequence). Trimming cost V 5 bases and J 2 bases; bases outside gene matches: 3. CDR3 loop: CASSRDSRNQPQHF. The CDR3 DNA sequence: TGTGCCAGCAGTAGGGACAGCCGCAATCAGCCCCAGCATTTT.

This clonotype has at least ten counts. V and J are TRBV2 and TRBJ1-1; 11 positions agree with TRBD1. The CDR3 covers 16 residues. Germline trimming cut 0 bases from V and 4 bases from J; bases unmatched to any gene: 4. The germline V gene has CDR1 SNHLY and CDR2 FYNNEI. CDR3 sequence reads: CASSEAGTGGSTEAFF. CDR3 bases: TGTGCCAGCAGTGAAGCGGGGACAGGGGGTAGCACTGAAGCTTTCTTT.

The V gene is TRBV28, the J gene TRBJ1-1; D unresolved. The length of the CDR3 is 12 residues. V lost 9 bases, J lost 4 bases, and 12 bases lay in between. Germline values: CDR1 MDHEN, CDR2 SYDVKM. The CDR3 DNA sequence: TGTGCCAGTTGGGTCACGAGCACTGAAGCTTTCTTT. It is translated as CASWVTSTEAFF.

The chain recombines TRBV29-1 with TRBJ1-1; 7 nucleotides align to TRBD1. Germline values: CDR1 SQVTM, CDR2 ANQGSEA. With V trimmed by 5 bases and J by 7 bases, 7 bases remained unmatched. The CDR3 length is 12 residues. CDR3 coding DNA: TGCAGCGTTACAGGGGACGGCGGTGAAGCTTTCTTT. Translating it yields CSVTGDGGEAFF.

The chain recombines TRBV28 with TRBJ1-1; D not resolved. This CDR3 contains 14 residues. Germline CDR1 MDHEN, CDR2 SYDVKM. Trimming took 2 bases from V and 4 from J, leaving 11 bases between them. DNA for the CDR3: TGTGCCAGCAGTTTACAACTTACGATCACTGAAGCTTTCTTT. The encoded protein is CASSLQLTITEAFF.

This rearrangement joins TRBV11-2 to TRBJ2-5; TRBD1 is a possible D gene (5 bases). The CDR3 has 15 residues. Per the germline V gene, CDR1 is SGHAT and CDR2 is FQNNGV. V dropped 4 bases and J dropped 5 bases, with 17 bases sitting between them. For the CDR3, the DNA is TGTGCCAGCAGCTCAAAGGACACCCAGTTGGAGACCCAGTACTTC. Amino acid sequence: CASSSKDTQLETQYF. The whole variable domain, remainder taken from reference TRBV11-2 and TRBJ2-5, is EAGVAQSPRYKIIEKRQSVAFWCNPISGHATLYWYQQILGQGPKLLIQFQNNGVVDDSQLPKDRFSAERLKGVDSTLKIQPAKLEDSAVYLCASSSKDTQLETQYFGPGTRLLVL.

This clonotype appeared a few times. The chain uses TRBV14 and TRBJ2-1, with TRBD2 matching over 13 bases. The CDR3 contains 19 residues. The trim removed 0 bases at V and 4 bases at J, leaving 9 bases unmatched. Germline V CDR1 and CDR2: SGHDN, FVKESK. The DNA of the CDR3 is TGTGCCAGCAGCCAAGAACGACTAGCGGGGGGTATCGTGTACAATGAGCAGTTCTTC. Protein sequence: CASSQERLAGGIVYNEQFF.

This clonotype appeared a few times. The rearrangement joins TRBV7-9 to TRBJ2-3, with TRBD2 as a possible D gene (6 bases). The V and J ends lost 6 bases and 2 bases respectively, with 9 bases between them. Germline values: CDR1 SEHNR, CDR2 FQNEAQ (reference sequence). This CDR3 spans 13 amino acids. The CDR3 loop reads CASSRDSTDTQYF. Written as DNA, the CDR3 is TGTGCCAGCAGTCGGGACTCCACAGATACGCAGTATTTT.

Worth noting for this clonotype: This may stem from a read error, because a much larger clone lies one nucleotide away. The gene calls are TRBV6-1 and TRBJ1-1, with 7 nucleotides matching TRBD1. Germline V gene sequence: CDR1 MNHNS, CDR2 SASEGT. CDR3 length: 13 residues. J was trimmed by 1 base and V by 7 bases; bases with no gene match: 3. The CDR3 reads CASTRQGNTEAFF. The CDR3 region has the DNA TGTGCCAGCACCCGACAGGGGAACACTGAAGCTTTCTTT.

With regard to this clonotype: A much larger clone lies one base from this, so it may be a read error. The chain employs TRBV11-2 and TRBJ2-1; 7 nucleotides align to TRBD2. CDR1 is SGHAT, CDR2 FQNNGV, per germline. J was trimmed by 1 base and V by 6 bases; bases with no gene match: 12. This CDR3 is built from 17 residues. CDR3 loop: CASRSLTRRGSYNEQFF. CDR3 in DNA: TGTGCCAGCAGATCCCTCACCCGGCGGGGGTCCTACAATGAGCAGTTCTTC. The whole variable domain, remainder taken from reference TRBV11-2 and TRBJ2-1, is EAGVAQSPRYKIIEKRQSVAFWCNPISGHATLYWYQQILGQGPKLLIQFQNNGVVDDSQLPKDRFSAERLKGVDSTLKIQPAKLEDSAVYLCASRSLTRRGSYNEQFFGPGTRLTVL.

This clonotype was seen many times. The chain employs TRBV6-1 and TRBJ1-2; D remains ambiguous. Trimming removed 8 bases at V and 0 bases at J, with 10 bases between. CDR3 size: 13 residues. Germline-derived CDR1 and CDR2 are MNHNS and SASEGT. CDR3 in amino acids: CASAGRSNYGYTF. DNA of the CDR3: TGTGCCAGCGCGGGCAGGTCTAACTATGGCTACACCTTC.

This clonotype occurred many times. J is TRBJ1-5 and V is TRBV4-2; D remains unclear. The CDR3 has 16 amino acids. Trimming pared 0 bases from V and 0 bases from J, leaving 9 bases between. Germline V CDR1 and CDR2: LGHNA, YNFKEQ. The CDR3 loop reads CASSQDWSNSNQPQHF. The CDR3 DNA reads as TGTGCCAGCAGCCAAGATTGGAGTAATAGCAATCAGCCCCAGCATTTT.

This clonotype was observed a few times. The chain recombines TRBV20-1 with TRBJ2-5; the D gene is possibly TRBD2 (5 bases). In germline, CDR1 is DFQATT, CDR2 SNEGSKA (reference sequence). The CDR3 totals 12 residues. Trimming pared 2 bases from V and 7 bases from J, leaving 11 bases between. As DNA, the CDR3 is TGCAGTGCTAGATGGTCGAGCGGGACCCAGTACTTC. It codes for CSARWSSGTQYF.

This clonotype was counted a few times. This rearrangement joins TRBV7-2 to TRBJ2-5; 13 bases are a match to TRBD2. J was trimmed by 3 bases and V by 5 bases; bases with no gene match: 9. This CDR3 has 17 amino acids. Germline assignment: CDR1 SGHTA and CDR2 FQGNSA. The CDR3 nucleotides read TGTGCCAGCAGCCCCAGACTAGCGGGGGGTCCAAAAGAGACCCAGTACTTC. Encoded protein: CASSPRLAGGPKETQYF.

In this sample, this clonotype turned up a few times. V is TRBV2 and J is TRBJ2-2; D could derive from TRBD1 or TRBD2 (6 bases each). The CDR3 loop spans 14 amino acids. Trimming stripped 8 bases from V and 5 bases from J, with 15 bases between. Germline lookup yields CDR1 SNHLY and CDR2 FYNNEI. This CDR3 reads CASAGQGKTGELFF. The CDR3 nucleotides are TGTGCCAGCGCGGGACAAGGGAAGACCGGGGAGCTGTTTTTT.

The table lists this clonotype with many counts. The chain joins TRBV7-2 to TRBJ1-2; the D gene is possibly TRBD1 (6 bases). The CDR3 extends over 13 amino acids. Trimming pared 7 bases from V and 4 bases from J, leaving 13 bases between. Germline V gene data show CDR1 as SGHTA and CDR2 as FQGNSA. Here the CDR3 reads CASTQGPFYGYTF. For the CDR3, the DNA is TGTGCCAGCACACAGGGTCCCTTCTATGGCTACACCTTC.

This chain connects TRBV29-1 to TRBJ1-1; D uncertain. Per germline, CDR1 SQVTM and CDR2 ANQGSEA. The CDR3 length is 11 residues. The V end was cut by 7 bases, the J end by 1 base, with 7 bases between. The CDR3 is CSAEQNTEAFF. CDR3 nucleotides: TGCAGCGCCGAACAGAACACTGAAGCTTTCTTT.

V is TRBV12-3 or TRBV12-4 and J is TRBJ2-3, with a tentative D call TRBD2 (5 bases). Between the trimmed V and J ends, which lost 4 bases and 2 bases, there was a span of 10 bases. The CDR3 length is 14 residues. CDR3 residues: CASSWGASTDTQYF. DNA of the CDR3: TGTGCCAGCAGTTGGGGAGCGTCCACAGATACGCAGTATTTT.

The chain carries TRBV20-1 and TRBJ2-3; D gene ambiguous. The CDR3 contains 13 residues. The germline V and J ends were trimmed by 6 bases and 7 bases, with 17 bases remaining between them. Germline V gene sequence: CDR1 DFQATT, CDR2 SNEGSKA (reference sequence). The CDR3 is CSAAKADLNTQYF. CDR3 DNA sequence: TGCAGTGCCGCAAAGGCGGATCTGAATACGCAGTATTTT.

This clonotype was seen only a few times. This rearrangement joins TRBV29-1 to TRBJ2-5, with 11 bases aligning to TRBD1. CDR1 is SQVTM, CDR2 ANQGSEA, per germline. J gave up 4 bases and V 5 bases, and 3 bases lay outside the gene matches. The CDR3 extends over 13 amino acids. DNA of the CDR3: TGCAGCGTTCTGGGACAGGGGGTAGAGACCCAGTACTTC. Amino acid sequence: CSVLGQGVETQYF.

This clonotype was seen ten or more times. The rearrangement uses TRBV7-8 and TRBJ2-3; 9 nucleotides agree with TRBD2. Per the germline V gene, CDR1 is SGHVS and CDR2 is FQNEAQ. The CDR3 loop spans 14 amino acids. Trimming took 1 base from V and 7 from J; bases not matched to a gene: 3. The CDR3 DNA reads TGTGCCAGCAGCTTAGGGACTAGCGCGTATACGCAGTATTTT. It yields the protein CASSLGTSAYTQYF.

The CDR3 nucleotides read TGTGCCAGCACGACAGATTTGAGCTCCTACAATGAGCAGTTCTTC. Amino acid sequence: CASTTDLSSYNEQFF. This sequence joins TRBV9 and TRBJ2-1; D might be TRBD1 (5 bases). V lost 6 bases to trimming and J lost 0 bases, with 13 bases between them. The V gene's germline CDR1 is SGDLS and CDR2 YYNGEE. CDR3 size: 15 residues.